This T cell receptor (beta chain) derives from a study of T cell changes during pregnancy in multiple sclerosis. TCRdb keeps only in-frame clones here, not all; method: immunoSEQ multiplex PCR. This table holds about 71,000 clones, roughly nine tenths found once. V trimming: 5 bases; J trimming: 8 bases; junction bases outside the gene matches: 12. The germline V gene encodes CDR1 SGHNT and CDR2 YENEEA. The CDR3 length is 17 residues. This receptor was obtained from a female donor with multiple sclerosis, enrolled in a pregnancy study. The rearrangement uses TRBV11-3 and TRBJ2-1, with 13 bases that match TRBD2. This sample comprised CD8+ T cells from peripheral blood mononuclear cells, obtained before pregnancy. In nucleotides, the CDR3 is TGTGCCAGCAGCGGCCTTCCGGGACTAGCGGGGATGGATGAGCAGTTCTTC. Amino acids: CASSGLPGLAGMDEQFF.